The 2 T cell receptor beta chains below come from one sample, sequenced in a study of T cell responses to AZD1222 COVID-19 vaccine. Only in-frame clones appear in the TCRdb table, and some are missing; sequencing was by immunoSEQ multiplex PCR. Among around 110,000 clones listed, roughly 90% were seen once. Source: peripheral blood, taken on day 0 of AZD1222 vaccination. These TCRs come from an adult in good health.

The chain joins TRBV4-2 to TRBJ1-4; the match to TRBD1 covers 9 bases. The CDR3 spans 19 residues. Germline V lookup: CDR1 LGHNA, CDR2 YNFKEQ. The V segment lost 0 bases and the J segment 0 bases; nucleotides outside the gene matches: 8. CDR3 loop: CASSQDLTRQGATNEKLFF. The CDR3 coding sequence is TGTGCCAGCAGCCAAGATCTTACGAGACAGGGGGCAACTAATGAAAAACTGTTTTTT.

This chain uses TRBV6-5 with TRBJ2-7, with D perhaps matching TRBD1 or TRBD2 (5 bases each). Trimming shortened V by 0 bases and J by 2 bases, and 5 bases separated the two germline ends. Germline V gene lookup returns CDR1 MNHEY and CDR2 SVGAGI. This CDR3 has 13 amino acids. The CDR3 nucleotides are TGTGCCAGCAGTTACTCGGGACCCTACGAGCAGTACTTC. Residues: CASSYSGPYEQYF.